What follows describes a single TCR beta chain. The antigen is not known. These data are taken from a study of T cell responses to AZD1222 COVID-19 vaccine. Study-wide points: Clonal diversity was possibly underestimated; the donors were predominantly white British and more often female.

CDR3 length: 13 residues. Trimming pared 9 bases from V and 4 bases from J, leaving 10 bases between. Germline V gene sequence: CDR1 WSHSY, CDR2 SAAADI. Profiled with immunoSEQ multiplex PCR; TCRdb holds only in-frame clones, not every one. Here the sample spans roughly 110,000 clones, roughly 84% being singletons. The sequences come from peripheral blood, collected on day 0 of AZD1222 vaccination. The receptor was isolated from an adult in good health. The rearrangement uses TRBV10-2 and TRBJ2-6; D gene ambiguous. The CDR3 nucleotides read TGCGCCAGTCAAGACTCCGGGGCCAACGTCCTGACTTTC. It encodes CASQDSGANVLTF.